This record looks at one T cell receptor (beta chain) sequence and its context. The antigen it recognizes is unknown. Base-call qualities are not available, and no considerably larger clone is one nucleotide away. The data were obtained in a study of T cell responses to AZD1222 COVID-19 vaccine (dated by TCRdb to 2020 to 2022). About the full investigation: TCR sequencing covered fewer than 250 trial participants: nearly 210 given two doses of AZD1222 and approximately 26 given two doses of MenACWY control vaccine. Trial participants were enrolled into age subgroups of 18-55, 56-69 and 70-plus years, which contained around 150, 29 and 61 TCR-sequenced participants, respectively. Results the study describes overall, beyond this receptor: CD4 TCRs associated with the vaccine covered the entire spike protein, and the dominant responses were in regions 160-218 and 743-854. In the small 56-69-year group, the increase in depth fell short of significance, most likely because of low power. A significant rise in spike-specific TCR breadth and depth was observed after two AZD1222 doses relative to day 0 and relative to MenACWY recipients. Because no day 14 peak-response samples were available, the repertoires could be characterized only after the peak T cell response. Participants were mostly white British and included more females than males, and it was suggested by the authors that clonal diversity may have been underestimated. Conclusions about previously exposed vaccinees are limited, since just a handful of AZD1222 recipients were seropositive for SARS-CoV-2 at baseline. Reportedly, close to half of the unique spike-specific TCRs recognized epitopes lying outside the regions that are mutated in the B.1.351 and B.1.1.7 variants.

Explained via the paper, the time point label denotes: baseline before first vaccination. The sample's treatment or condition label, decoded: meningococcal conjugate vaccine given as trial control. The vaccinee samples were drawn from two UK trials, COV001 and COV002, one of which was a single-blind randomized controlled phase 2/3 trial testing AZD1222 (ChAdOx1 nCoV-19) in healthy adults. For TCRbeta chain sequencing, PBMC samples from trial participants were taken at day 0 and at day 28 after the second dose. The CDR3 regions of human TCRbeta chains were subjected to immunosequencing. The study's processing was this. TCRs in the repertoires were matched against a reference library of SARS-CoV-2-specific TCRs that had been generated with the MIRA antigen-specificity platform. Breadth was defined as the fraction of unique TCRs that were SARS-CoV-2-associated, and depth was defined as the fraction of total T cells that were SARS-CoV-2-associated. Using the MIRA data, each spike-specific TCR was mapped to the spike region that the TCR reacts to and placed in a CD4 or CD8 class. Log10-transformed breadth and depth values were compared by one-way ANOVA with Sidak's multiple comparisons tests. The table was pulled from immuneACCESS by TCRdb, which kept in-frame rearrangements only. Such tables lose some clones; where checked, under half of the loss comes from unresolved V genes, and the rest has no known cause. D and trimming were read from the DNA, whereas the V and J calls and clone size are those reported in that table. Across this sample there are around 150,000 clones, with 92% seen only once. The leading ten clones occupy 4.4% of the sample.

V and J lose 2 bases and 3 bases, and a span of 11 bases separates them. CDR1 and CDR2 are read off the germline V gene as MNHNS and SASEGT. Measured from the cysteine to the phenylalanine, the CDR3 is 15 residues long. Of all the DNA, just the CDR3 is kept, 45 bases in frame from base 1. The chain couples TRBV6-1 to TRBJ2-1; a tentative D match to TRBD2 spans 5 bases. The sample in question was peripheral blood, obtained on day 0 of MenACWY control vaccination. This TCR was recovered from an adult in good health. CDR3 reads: CASSEIGSDYNEQFF. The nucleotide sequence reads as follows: TGTGCCAGCAGTGAAATCGGTAGCGACTACAATGAGCAGTTCTTC.